The 10 T cell receptor beta chains given below trace back to one sample, sequenced in a study of T cell responses to AZD1222 COVID-19 vaccine. Some clones are missing from TCRdb's copy, which holds only in-frame ones; the method was immunoSEQ multiplex PCR. The sample shows more than 150,000 clones, 92% of them seen only once. The sequencing here drew on peripheral blood, taken on day 0 of AZD1222 vaccination. Receptors originate from an adult in good health.

The chain recombines TRBV19 with TRBJ1-5, with a possible D match to TRBD1 (6 bases). V dropped 6 bases and J dropped 6 bases, with 9 bases sitting between them. Germline V CDR1 and CDR2: LNHDA, SQIVND (reference sequence). The CDR3 has 12 amino acids. CDR3 in amino acids: CASSTGSQPQHF. In nucleotides, the CDR3 is TGTGCCAGTAGCACAGGGAGTCAGCCCCAGCATTTT.

The genes are TRBV21-1 and TRBJ2-2; the tabulated D call, TRBD1, remains unverified against the DNA. TRBV21-1 is marked as a pseudogene. The CDR3 length is 18 residues. CDR3 loop: CASSKSCQGLPNTGELFF. The CDR3 nucleotides are TGTGCCAGCAGCAAATCTTGTCAGGGCCTACCGAACACCGGGGAGCTGTTTTTT.

The chain links TRBV27 to TRBJ2-1; tentative D call: TRBD1 (5 bases). Trimming took off 4 bases at V and 5 bases at J, with 15 bases between the two ends. The CDR3 length is 15 residues. CDR1 and CDR2 from the germline V gene are MNHEY and SMNVEV (reference sequence). CDR3: CASSSFQGYDNEQFF. The CDR3 DNA is TGTGCCAGCAGTTCATTCCAGGGATATGACAATGAGCAGTTCTTC.

The V call is TRBV14, the J call TRBJ1-1; TRBD1 is a possible D gene (6 bases). Trimming took off 5 bases at V and 3 bases at J, with 13 bases between the two ends. The CDR3 runs to 14 residues. Looked up from germline, CDR1 is SGHDN and CDR2 is FVKESK. The CDR3 loop reads CASSKQGWDTEAFF. CDR3 in DNA: TGTGCCAGCAGCAAACAGGGTTGGGACACTGAAGCTTTCTTT.

V and J are TRBV6-2 or TRBV6-3 and TRBJ1-1, with TRBD1 identical over 9 bases. J lost 10 bases, V lost 2 bases, and 11 bases had no gene match. The length of the CDR3 is 15 residues. Germline-derived CDR1 and CDR2 are MNHEY and SVGEGT. Here the CDR3 reads CASSYAGTGRFRAFF. CDR3 coding DNA: TGTGCCAGCAGTTACGCCGGGACAGGGCGGTTCCGAGCTTTCTTT.

V gene TRBV4-2 combines with J gene TRBJ2-7, with 7 bases aligning to TRBD2. Looked up from germline, CDR1 is LGHNA and CDR2 is YNFKEQ. CDR3 length: 14 amino acids. V was clipped by 4 bases and J by 6 bases; unmatched bases: 9. Here the CDR3 reads CASSPRAGIGEQYF. DNA for the CDR3: TGTGCCAGCAGCCCCAGAGCGGGAATAGGCGAGCAGTACTTC.

The CDR3 protein is CASSYSPGDTEAFF. In DNA, the CDR3 is TGCGCCAGCAGCTATTCCCCGGGAGACACTGAAGCTTTCTTT. J is TRBJ1-1 and V is TRBV5-1; D uncertain. CDR1 and CDR2 (germline): SGHRS, YFSETQ. The V end was cut by 3 bases, the J end by 3 bases, with 12 bases between. CDR3 length: 14 residues.

The rearrangement uses TRBV14 and TRBJ2-7; no firm D call. V was cut by 1 base and J by 4 bases, with 5 bases left in between. Germline CDR1 reads SGHDN; CDR2 reads FVKESK. The CDR3 contains 12 residues. This CDR3 reads CASSQVWYEQYV. The CDR3 DNA reads as TGTGCCAGCAGCCAAGTTTGGTACGAGCAGTACGTC.

Of note for this clone: Being one base from a much bigger clone, this may be a read error. The chain couples TRBV12-3 or TRBV12-4 to TRBJ2-5; D unresolved. V gave up 1 base and J gave up 3 bases, with 0 bases separating them. The CDR3 covers 11 residues. The CDR3 loop is CASSLEETQYF. The CDR3 bases are TGTGCCAGCAGTTTAGAAGAGACCCAGTACTTC.

A single count supports this clone. This sequence joins TRBV28 and TRBJ2-7; TRBD2 is a possible D gene (6 bases). Trimming stripped 5 bases from V and 0 bases from J, with 17 bases between. The CDR3 loop spans 16 amino acids. Germline CDR1 MDHEN, CDR2 SYDVKM. CDR3: CASSIDSGYGSYEQYV. The CDR3 coding sequence is TGTGCCAGCAGTATCGATAGCGGTTACGGCTCCTACGAGCAGTACGTC.